The clone carrying this TCR beta chain was counted a single time. The source of the sample is a study of blood T cell repertoires in COVID-19. Background on the study: The study drew acute and convalescent COVID-19 samples from the United States, Italy and Spain. T cells, B-cell-depleted T cells, or PBMCs provided the cDNA or gDNA that served as material.

In the original processing: Nucleated cell counts were estimated from reference gene primer amplification. The repertoire was sequenced with immunoSEQ multiplex PCR; TCRdb's copy has only in-frame clones and lacks some. The D gene and trimming were derived from the DNA, and the V and J assignments and clone size from that table. The sample yields just over 650,000 clones, about 90% seen once. The CDR3 runs to 16 residues. Looked up from germline, CDR1 is SGHTA and CDR2 is FQGNSA. The junction had 3 bases not matched to a gene; V was cut back by 1 base and J by 0 bases. Material for sequencing was peripheral blood. The genes are TRBV7-2 and TRBJ2-1, with TRBD1 matching 7 bases. The TCR was taken from a woman under 30 with acute or convalescent COVID-19. CDR3 in amino acids: CASSLVSGGSYNEQFF. In DNA, the CDR3 is TGTGCCAGCAGCTTAGTGTCAGGGGGCTCCTACAATGAGCAGTTCTTC.